This T cell receptor (beta chain) was documented in a study of T cells expressing NK-cell markers. Study details: From sorted CD3+CD56+NKG2C+, CD3+CD56+NKG2C- and CD3+CD56-NKG2C+ T cells came the TCR beta repertoires. HCMV seropositivity characterized most of the eight sequenced donors, and seronegativity one. Study-wide results and caveats: Dominant NKG2C+ clonotype frequencies of roughly 1.0-8% of CD8+ T cells were measured in several donors.

With respect to this clonotype: Its specificity is unknown.

Germline-derived CDR1 and CDR2 are MGHRA and YSYEKL. The CDR3 runs to 15 residues. TCRdb re-called the 5' RACE reads, yielding one record per CDR3 amino acid sequence without DNA. The table gives approximately 550,000 distinct CDR3 sequences; the top ten clones make up about 3.6% of it. The J gene is TRBJ2-1, the V gene TRBV4-1. Sample: blood T cells: a sorted CD56 or NKG2C T cell subset, CD4+ or CD8+ T cells, or bulk PBMC T cells (not recorded which). The TCR comes from a man aged 18 to 35 in good health. The CDR3 sequence: CASSEWREGLNEQFF.